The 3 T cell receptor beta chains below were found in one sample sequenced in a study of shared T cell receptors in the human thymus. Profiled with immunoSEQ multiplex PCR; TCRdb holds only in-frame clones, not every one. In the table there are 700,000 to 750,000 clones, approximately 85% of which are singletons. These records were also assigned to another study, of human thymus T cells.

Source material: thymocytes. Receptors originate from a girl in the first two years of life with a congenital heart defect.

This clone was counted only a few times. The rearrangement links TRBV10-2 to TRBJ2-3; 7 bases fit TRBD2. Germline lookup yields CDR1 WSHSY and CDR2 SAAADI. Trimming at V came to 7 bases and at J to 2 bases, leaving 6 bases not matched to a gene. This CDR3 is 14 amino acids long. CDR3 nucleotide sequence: TGCGCCAGCAAGAGCGGGAAAAACACAGATACGCAGTATTTT. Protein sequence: CASKSGKNTDTQYF.

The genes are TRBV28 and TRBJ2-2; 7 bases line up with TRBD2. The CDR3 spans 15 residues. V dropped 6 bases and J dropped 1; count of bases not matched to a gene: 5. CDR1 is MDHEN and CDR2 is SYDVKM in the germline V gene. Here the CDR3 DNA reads TGTGCCAGCAGCCCGACTAGCCAGAACACCGGGGAGCTGTTTTTT. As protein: CASSPTSQNTGELFF.

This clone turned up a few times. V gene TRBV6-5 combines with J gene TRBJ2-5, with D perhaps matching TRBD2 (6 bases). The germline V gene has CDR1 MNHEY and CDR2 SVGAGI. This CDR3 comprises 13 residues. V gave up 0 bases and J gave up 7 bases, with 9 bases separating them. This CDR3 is CASSYSDGGTQYF. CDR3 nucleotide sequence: TGTGCCAGCAGTTACTCGGACGGGGGGACCCAGTACTTC.